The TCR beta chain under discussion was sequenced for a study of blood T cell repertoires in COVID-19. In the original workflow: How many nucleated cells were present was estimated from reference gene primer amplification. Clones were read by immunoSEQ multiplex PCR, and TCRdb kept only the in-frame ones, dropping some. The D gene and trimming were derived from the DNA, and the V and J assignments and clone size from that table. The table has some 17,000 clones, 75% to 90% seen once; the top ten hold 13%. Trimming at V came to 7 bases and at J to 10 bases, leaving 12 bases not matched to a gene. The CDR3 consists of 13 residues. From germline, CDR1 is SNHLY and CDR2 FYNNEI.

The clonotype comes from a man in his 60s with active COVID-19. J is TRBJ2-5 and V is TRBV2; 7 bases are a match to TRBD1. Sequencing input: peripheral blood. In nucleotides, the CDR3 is TGTGCCAGCAAACGGCAGGGCTCAGGGGGCCAGTACTTC. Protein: CASKRQGSGGQYF.